These 16 T cell receptor beta chains originate from one sample sequenced in a study of T cells in Graves' hyperthyroidism and ophthalmopathy. Researchers amplified the TCR beta CDR3 regions from RNA transcripts. The HTBI set primed first-round TCR CDR3 RT-PCR. TCRdb reprocessed the multiplex PCR reads with MiXCR, giving one entry per CDR3 protein. The sample consists of about 480,000 distinct CDR3 sequences, under 15% of them appearing once. Sequencing input: blood. These receptors were collected from a woman between 18 and 29 years old with Graves' hyperthyroidism.

This clonotype was counted a few times. Because the CDR3 is missing its conserved closing phenylalanine or tryptophan, this is likely a read error. V and J are TRBV27 and TRBJ2-1, with D perhaps assigned TRBD1 or TRBD2 (5 bases each). The CDR3 runs 15 residues. The ends were cut back, 5 bases at V and 4 bases at J, with 15 bases in the middle. Germline V gene lookup returns CDR1 MNHEY and CDR2 SMNVEV (reference sequence). In DNA, the CDR3 is TGTGCCAGCAGTCCCGGACTGGGGACGTACAATGAGCAGTTCCTC. Residues: CASSPGLGTYNEQFL.

The chain is built from TRBV4-1 and TRBJ2-1, with D unclear. The CDR3 has 16 residues. Trimming shortened V by 3 bases and J by 5 bases, and 17 bases separated the two germline ends. CDR1 is MGHRA, CDR2 YSYEKL, per germline. The CDR3 is CASSQPTVRLDNEQFF. Here the CDR3 DNA reads TGCGCCAGCAGCCAGCCCACAGTGAGGCTAGACAATGAGCAGTTCTTC.

This clonotype was seen many times. V is TRBV2 and J is TRBJ2-1, with D maybe TRBD2 (6 bases). V lost 7 bases to trimming and J lost 9 bases, with 19 bases between them. The CDR3 sequence is 14 residues long. The V gene's germline CDR1 is SNHLY and CDR2 FYNNEI. The CDR3 here is CASTTSSDKIEQFF. The CDR3 bases are TGTGCCAGCACGACTAGTTCGGACAAAATTGAGCAGTTCTTC.

This clonotype was recorded many times. CDR3 sequence reads: CATSDLPGTSGRNEQYF. For the CDR3, the DNA is TGTGCCACCAGTGATTTGCCCGGGACTAGCGGGAGGAACGAGCAGTACTTC. The chain is built from TRBV24-1 and TRBJ2-7, with 15 bases lining up with TRBD2. CDR1 is KGHDR, CDR2 SFDVKD, per germline. The CDR3 length is 17 residues. V dropped 0 bases and J dropped 5; count of bases not matched to a gene: 4.

This clonotype was observed at least ten times. V gene TRBV5-1 combines with J gene TRBJ1-2; TRBD1 aligns across 9 bases. Per germline, CDR1 SGHRS and CDR2 YFSETQ. There are 15 residues in the CDR3. V lost 3 bases to trimming and J lost 6 bases; unmatched junction nucleotides: 9. CDR3 protein: CASSSTGTGWDGYTF. CDR3 bases: TGCGCCAGCAGCTCCACCGGGACAGGGTGGGATGGCTACACCTTC.

This clonotype was counted at least ten times. The rearrangement links TRBV5-1 to TRBJ1-1; D uncertain. This CDR3 is built from 14 residues. The V gene's germline CDR1 is SGHRS and CDR2 YFSETQ. The germline V and J ends were trimmed by 4 bases and 0 bases, with 10 bases remaining between them. The CDR3 DNA is TGCGCCAGCAGCCCTTCTGCCATGAACACTGAAGCTTTCTTT. Protein product: CASSPSAMNTEAFF.

Note on this clonotype: With a much larger clone just one base away, this may be a read error. The CDR3 carries no conserved terminal phenylalanine or tryptophan, so it likely arises from a read error. The chain joins TRBV12-5 to TRBJ1-1, with D possibly matching TRBD1 (5 bases). With 1 base removed from V and 4 bases from J, the gap between germline ends came to 13 bases. The CDR3 spans 15 residues. Germline CDR1 reads LGHNT; CDR2 reads FRNRAP. CDR3 residues: CASGLAREGSTEAFL. The CDR3 DNA follows: TGTGCTAGTGGTTTGGCGCGGGAGGGGTCCACTGAAGCTTTCTTA.

This clonotype has a count of ten or more. The chain uses TRBV6-2 or TRBV6-3 and TRBJ2-1, with TRBD2 matching 8 bases. This CDR3 comprises 15 residues. V shed 0 bases and J 10 bases; nucleotides not matched to a gene: 8. CDR1 and CDR2 (germline): MNHEY, SVGEGT. The CDR3 nucleotides are TGTGCCAGCAGTTACTCGGTAGCGGGATCGGGAGAGCAGTTCTTC. This gives the protein CASSYSVAGSGEQFF.

In this sample, this clonotype turned up many times. The chain recombines TRBV20-1 with TRBJ2-3; D is possibly TRBD1 (6 bases). The CDR3 runs 13 residues. The V gene lost 2 bases and the J gene lost 2 bases, with 8 bases spanning the gap. The germline CDR1 and CDR2 sequences are DFQATT and SNEGSKA (reference sequence). CDR3 residues: CSARQGNTDTQYF. DNA of the CDR3: TGCAGTGCTAGACAGGGGAACACAGATACGCAGTATTTT.

The chain links TRBV5-6 to TRBJ2-2; D ambiguous. The CDR3 sequence is 15 residues long. Germline CDR1 and CDR2: SGHDT and YYEEEE. Trimming took off 0 bases at V and 2 bases at J, with 8 bases between the two ends. DNA for the CDR3: TGTGCCAGCAGCTTGGCGCTTTTTAACACCGGGGAGCTGTTTTTT. Its translation: CASSLALFNTGELFF.

This clonotype has at least ten counts. The V and J genes are TRBV10-3 and TRBJ2-3; 7 bases are shared with TRBD2. This CDR3 comprises 17 residues. V dropped 4 bases and J dropped 5; count of bases not matched to a gene: 15. Germline V lookup: CDR1 ENHRY, CDR2 SYGVKD. The DNA for the CDR3 is TGTGCCATCAGTGGAGCTAGCGGTTCCTCGAGCGGAGATACGCAGTATTTT. As protein: CAISGASGSSSGDTQYF.

This clonotype showed up many times. The gene calls are TRBV20-1 and TRBJ2-3; no reliable D call. The germline V gene has CDR1 DFQATT and CDR2 SNEGSKA (reference sequence). The V gene lost 3 bases and the J gene lost 2 bases, with 6 bases spanning the gap. This CDR3 region has 12 residues. CDR3 region: CSARSPTDTQYF. The DNA for the CDR3 is TGCAGTGCTAGGTCTCCCACAGATACGCAGTATTTT.

The chain couples TRBV3-1 to TRBJ2-3; no firm D call. Trimming took off 9 bases at V and 2 bases at J, with 18 bases between the two ends. The germline CDR1 and CDR2 sequences are LGHDT and YNNKEL (reference sequence). There are 15 residues in the CDR3. CDR3 DNA: TGTGCCAGTAAACTCGACTGGGCCTCCACAGATACGCAGTATTTT. This gives the protein CASKLDWASTDTQYF.

There are a few counts of this clonotype. V gene TRBV3-1 combines with J gene TRBJ2-7; 12 bases align to TRBD2. J gave up 2 bases and V 1 base, and 3 bases lay outside the gene matches. CDR1 LGHDT and CDR2 YNNKEL come from the germline V gene (reference sequence). The CDR3 runs 16 residues. The CDR3 spells CASSQASGGGPYEQYV. The CDR3 nucleotides read TGTGCCAGCAGCCAAGCTAGCGGGGGGGGCCCCTACGAGCAGTACGTC.

This clonotype was seen repeatedly, ten times or more. This chain links TRBV6-6 with TRBJ2-2; D remains ambiguous. Between the trimmed V and J ends, which lost 0 bases and 3 bases, there was a span of 17 bases. In germline, CDR1 is MNHNY, CDR2 SVGAGI (reference sequence). This CDR3 is built from 18 residues. In nucleotides, the CDR3 is TGTGCCAGCAGTTACTCGAAATACAGCGCCACCTACACCGGGGAGCTGTTTTTT. This gives the protein CASSYSKYSATYTGELFF.

V usage is TRBV2 and J usage is TRBJ2-5; 10 bases line up with TRBD2. The CDR3 has 14 amino acids. Germline V lookup: CDR1 SNHLY, CDR2 FYNNEI. J was trimmed by 5 bases and V by 6 bases; bases with no gene match: 6. The CDR3 loop is CASRASGSGETQYF. The CDR3 DNA reads as TGTGCCAGCAGGGCTAGCGGGAGCGGGGAGACCCAGTACTTC.